A single sample is the source of the 26 T cell receptor beta chains below, sequenced in a study of T cell responses to AZD1222 COVID-19 vaccine. TCRdb's table, derived via immunoSEQ multiplex PCR, lists solely in-frame clones and lacks some. The sample includes over 95,000 clones, about 87% of them seen just once. The sample was peripheral blood, taken 28 days after the second AZD1222 dose. These receptors all stem from an adult who received the AZD1222 COVID-19 vaccine.

A few counts support this clone. The chain carries TRBV7-9 and TRBJ1-2; 12 nucleotides align to TRBD1. Germline CDR1 reads SEHNR; CDR2 reads FQNEAQ (reference sequence). The CDR3 runs to 14 residues. The V segment lost 4 bases and the J segment 8 bases; nucleotides outside the gene matches: 5. The chain's CDR3 is CASSSGGTGGGYTF. As DNA, the CDR3 is TGTGCCAGCAGCTCCGGAGGGACAGGGGGCGGCTACACCTTC.

In DNA, the CDR3 is TGTGCCAGCAGCCTAGGACTAAAAGAGACCCAGTACTTC. Translation gives CASSLGLKETQYF. This chain uses TRBV11-2 with TRBJ2-5; weak D call: TRBD2 (6 bases). The CDR3 is made up of 13 amino acids. The ends were cut back, 5 bases at V and 3 bases at J, with 10 bases in the middle. From germline, CDR1 is SGHAT and CDR2 FQNNGV.

CDR3 coding DNA: TGTGCCAGCATGCCGGAGGCCCAGGGGGCAATGAACACCGGGGAGCTGTTTTTT. Its translation: CASMPEAQGAMNTGELFF. The chain carries TRBV5-6 and TRBJ2-2; 8 bases are shared with TRBD1. Germline CDR1 reads SGHDT; CDR2 reads YYEEEE. Trimming removed 6 bases from V and 1 base from J; junction bases left unmatched: 14. The CDR3 covers 18 residues.

This chain links TRBV7-9 with TRBJ2-6; no clear D. The CDR3 loop spans 16 amino acids. Looked up from germline, CDR1 is SEHNR and CDR2 is FQNEAQ (reference sequence). V was trimmed by 2 bases and J by 2 bases, leaving 10 bases between them. CDR3 sequence: CASSLLFSTGANVLTF. The CDR3 DNA reads TGTGCCAGCAGCTTATTGTTTAGTACTGGGGCCAACGTCCTGACTTTC. The full variable domain, in which reference TRBV7-9 and TRBJ2-6 provide the parts outside the CDR3, is DTGVSQNPRHKITKRGQNVTFRCDPISEHNRLYWYRQTLGQGPEFLTYFQNEAQLEKSRLLSDRFSAERPKGSFSTLEIQRTEQGDSAMYLCASSLLFSTGANVLTFGAGSRLTVL.

The chain is built from TRBV6-2 or TRBV6-3 and TRBJ1-5, with D uncertain. Germline values: CDR1 MNHEY, CDR2 SVGEGT. The CDR3 has 15 residues. Trimming pared 0 bases from V and 6 bases from J, leaving 12 bases between. CDR3 coding DNA: TGTGCCAGCAGTTACTCCGGGGAGGGTAGTCAGCCCCAGCATTTT. It codes for CASSYSGEGSQPQHF.

V and J are TRBV2 and TRBJ1-1, with D perhaps TRBD1 (6 bases). Trimming removed 0 bases from V and 4 bases from J, with 18 bases in between. The V gene's germline CDR1 is SNHLY and CDR2 FYNNEI. The CDR3 is 17 amino acids. As DNA, the CDR3 is TGTGCCAGCAGTGAAGCGCTTTTTTGGGGGGCTGGCACTGAAGCTTTCTTT. Amino acid sequence: CASSEALFWGAGTEAFF.

The chain recombines TRBV9 with TRBJ2-5; D gene ambiguous. V was trimmed by 4 bases and J by 2 bases, leaving 15 bases between them. The CDR3 is made up of 15 amino acids. The germline gives CDR1 SGDLS, CDR2 YYNGEE. The CDR3 nucleotides are TGTGCCAGCAGCTCCTCGGTGGGATCTCAAGAGACCCAGTACTTC. Amino acids: CASSSSVGSQETQYF.

The chain joins TRBV19 to TRBJ1-3; D gene ambiguous. This CDR3 spans 12 amino acids. V lost 5 bases, J lost 4 bases, and 6 bases lay in between. Germline CDR1 LNHDA, CDR2 SQIVND (reference sequence). CDR3 bases: TGTGCCAGTAGTTCACGGGGAAACACCATATATTTT. Translated, it gives CASSSRGNTIYF.

The chain employs TRBV18 and TRBJ1-6; 10 bases align to TRBD1. CDR1 is KGHSH, CDR2 LQKENI, per germline. The CDR3 length is 16 residues. The trim removed 0 bases at V and 6 bases at J, leaving 2 bases unmatched. CDR3 DNA: TGTGCCAGCTCACCACCGACAGGGGGCTTTAATTCACCCCTCCACTTT. Protein: CASSPPTGGFNSPLHF.

This chain uses TRBV19 with TRBJ1-5; tentative D call: TRBD1 (5 bases). Trimming took off 6 bases at V and 5 bases at J, with 14 bases between the two ends. CDR3 length: 14 amino acids. From germline, CDR1 is LNHDA and CDR2 SQIVND (reference sequence). The DNA for the CDR3 is TGTGCCAGTAGATACGACAGCACTGATCAGCCCCAGCATTTT. This sequence encodes CASRYDSTDQPQHF. Complete variable domain (other parts from reference TRBV19 and TRBJ1-5): DGGITQSPKYLFRKEGQNVTLSCEQNLNHDAMYWYRQDPGQGLRLIYYSQIVNDFQKGDIAEGYSVSREKKESFPLTVTSAQKNPTAFYLCASRYDSTDQPQHFGDGTRLSIL.

The chain combines TRBV7-2 with TRBJ2-1; possibly TRBD1 for D (6 bases). The V end lost 5 bases, the J end lost 4 bases, and 12 bases lay between the germline ends. Germline CDR1 SGHTA, CDR2 FQGNSA. This CDR3 spans 14 amino acids. The CDR3 bases are TGTGCCAGCAGCCGGGAAGGACAGTACAATGAGCAGTTCTTC. As protein: CASSREGQYNEQFF.

This clone appeared a single time. The chain employs TRBV19 and TRBJ1-1; 9 nucleotides line up with TRBD1. From germline, CDR1 is LNHDA and CDR2 SQIVND (reference sequence). This CDR3 is built from 15 residues. After removal of 4 bases from V and 4 bases from J, the junction contained 7 bases not matched to a gene. Here the CDR3 DNA reads TGTGCCAGTAGTACCACAGGGGGCTCGTCCACTGAAGCTTTCTTT. Translated, it gives CASSTTGGSSTEAFF.

This clone occurred a few times. The chain carries TRBV28 and TRBJ2-2; maybe TRBD2 (7 bases). In germline, CDR1 is MDHEN, CDR2 SYDVKM. V was trimmed by 8 bases and J by 5 bases, leaving 18 bases between them. CDR3 length: 15 residues. This CDR3 reads CASGGAYGVTGELFF. The CDR3 DNA sequence: TGTGCCAGCGGGGGGGCGTATGGTGTGACCGGGGAGCTGTTTTTT.

V is TRBV3-1 (or the pseudogene TRBV3-2) and J is TRBJ2-5, with 13 positions matching TRBD2. The V gene's germline CDR1 is LGHDT and CDR2 YNNKEL (reference sequence). There are 18 residues in the CDR3. The V segment lost 4 bases and the J segment 5 bases; nucleotides outside the gene matches: 13. The CDR3 bases are TGTGCCAGCAGCCCACTAGGACTAGCGGGGGTCGACGGGGAGACCCAGTACTTC. Its protein product is CASSPLGLAGVDGETQYF.

V is TRBV3-1 (or the pseudogene TRBV3-2) and J is TRBJ1-2; D is ambiguous. V was cut by 1 base and J by 8 bases, with 14 bases left in between. The CDR3 has 14 amino acids. Germline V gene lookup returns CDR1 LGHDT and CDR2 YNNKEL (reference sequence). CDR3 amino acids: CASSQVGGGPGYTF. CDR3 bases: TGTGCCAGCAGCCAAGTCGGCGGAGGACCAGGCTACACCTTC.

This clone appeared a few times. V and J are TRBV10-2 and TRBJ2-2, with 10 nucleotides matching TRBD1. CDR3 size: 19 residues. Germline V gene lookup returns CDR1 WSHSY and CDR2 SAAADI. V lost 2 bases, J lost 1 base, and 10 bases stayed unmatched. The CDR3 reads CASSEGRDRGPLNTGELFF. The CDR3 region has the DNA TGCGCCAGCAGTGAGGGCCGGGACAGGGGACCCTTGAACACCGGGGAGCTGTTTTTT.

This chain uses TRBV3-1 (or the pseudogene TRBV3-2) with TRBJ2-7, with D tentatively TRBD1 (6 bases). The V end lost 3 bases, the J end lost 2 bases, and 14 bases lay between the germline ends. From germline, CDR1 is LGHDT and CDR2 YNNKEL (reference sequence). This CDR3 has 15 residues. CDR3 DNA: TGTGCCAGCAGCCACCGGACAGCGGTACCCTACGAGCAGTACTTC. Its protein is CASSHRTAVPYEQYF.

The CDR3 loop is CASSKLRLAGQETQYF. DNA of the CDR3: TGTGCCAGCAGCAAACTCAGACTAGCGGGTCAAGAGACCCAGTACTTC. The chain is built from TRBV5-8 and TRBJ2-5, with 10 bases fitting TRBD2. Germline assignment: CDR1 SGHTS and CDR2 YDEGEE. The V gene end was trimmed by 4 bases and the J gene end by 2 bases; junction bases not matched to a gene: 8. The CDR3 sequence is 16 residues long.

V usage is TRBV19 and J usage is TRBJ1-5, with D unresolved. V was trimmed by 7 bases and J by 0 bases, leaving 4 bases between them. The CDR3 is 12 amino acids. CDR1 LNHDA and CDR2 SQIVND come from the germline V gene (reference sequence). CDR3 sequence (DNA): TGTGCCAGTAAGGATAGCAATCAGCCCCAGCATTTT. Residues: CASKDSNQPQHF. Based on the CDR3 plus reference TRBV19 and TRBJ1-5, the full variable domain is DGGITQSPKYLFRKEGQNVTLSCEQNLNHDAMYWYRQDPGQGLRLIYYSQIVNDFQKGDIAEGYSVSREKKESFPLTVTSAQKNPTAFYLCASKDSNQPQHFGDGTRLSIL.

This clone has only one observation. The rearrangement uses TRBV4-3 and TRBJ2-3, with TRBD1 matching over 8 bases. Germline assignment: CDR1 LGHNA and CDR2 YSLEER. The CDR3 runs 15 residues. V shed 5 bases and J 2 bases; nucleotides not matched to a gene: 6. CDR3 amino acids: CASSVTGGSTDTQYF. The CDR3 region has the DNA TGCGCCAGCAGCGTAACAGGGGGGTCCACAGATACGCAGTATTTT.

V is TRBV19 and J is TRBJ2-7; TRBD2 matches 13 bases. The CDR3 spans 17 residues. The J segment lost 2 bases and the V segment lost 3 bases, leaving 7 bases of the junction unmatched. The germline CDR1 and CDR2 sequences are LNHDA and SQIVND (reference sequence). The CDR3 reads CASSMETSGGPPYEQYF. The CDR3 nucleotides are TGTGCCAGTAGTATGGAGACTAGCGGGGGGCCTCCCTACGAGCAGTACTTC.

The chain recombines TRBV7-2 with TRBJ2-5; D could derive from TRBD1 or TRBD2 (5 bases each). Trimming left V 4 bases short and J 4 bases short, with 16 bases between. The CDR3 spans 15 residues. Germline V gene lookup returns CDR1 SGHTA and CDR2 FQGNSA. CDR3 protein: CASSSPDGAGETQYF. The CDR3 nucleotides are TGTGCCAGCAGCTCCCCGGACGGGGCAGGAGAGACCCAGTACTTC.

The rearrangement links TRBV6-5 to TRBJ1-1, with D possibly TRBD1 on 5 matching bases. The CDR3 is 13 amino acids. The germline V gene has CDR1 MNHEY and CDR2 SVGAGI. With 0 bases removed from V and 8 bases from J, the gap between germline ends came to 10 bases. CDR3 residues: CASSYSTVVEAFF. In DNA, the CDR3 is TGTGCCAGCAGTTACTCGACAGTTGTAGAAGCTTTCTTT.

The V and J genes are TRBV4-3 and TRBJ2-7; no clear D gene. The ends were cut back, 0 bases at V and 2 bases at J, with 14 bases in the middle. CDR3 length equals 16 residues. The germline V gene has CDR1 LGHNA and CDR2 YSLEER. CDR3 DNA sequence: TGCGCCAGCAGCCAAGAGATGAACGACTCCCCCTACGAGCAGTACTTC. Translated: CASSQEMNDSPYEQYF.

A single count supports this clone. The chain employs TRBV7-9 and TRBJ2-2, with 8 bases lining up with TRBD1. The ends lost 6 bases at V and 5 bases at J; junction bases unmatched: 8. The CDR3 is 15 residues long. CDR1 is SEHNR and CDR2 is FQNEAQ in the germline V gene (reference sequence). CDR3 coding DNA: TGTGCCAGCAGGAGAACAGGGGGACGGACCGGGGAGCTGTTTTTT. This sequence encodes CASRRTGGRTGELFF.

The chain joins TRBV5-1 to TRBJ2-5; D ambiguous. Per germline, CDR1 SGHRS and CDR2 YFSETQ. V lost 0 bases and J 7 bases, leaving 16 bases between the germline ends. The CDR3 length is 15 residues. CDR3 residues: CASSLAVDPYRTQYF. DNA for the CDR3: TGCGCCAGCAGCTTGGCCGTGGACCCCTATCGGACCCAGTACTTC.